This T cell receptor beta chain was identified in a study of T cells after yellow fever vaccination. TCRdb processed the 5' RACE reads anew with MiXCR; each CDR3 protein has one entry. Here the sample spans around 180,000 distinct CDR3 sequences, about 6.2% being singletons. This clonotype came up a few times. The source material was CD4+ T cells sorted from PBMCs, sampled on the day of the first yellow fever vaccination. The clonotype comes from a man younger than 30 who received the YFV17D yellow fever vaccine.

The DNA for the CDR3 is TGTGCCACCCTCCCCGGGACAGCGAGCTCCTACGAGCAGTACGTC. It codes for CATLPGTASSYEQYV. The chain carries TRBV28 and TRBJ2-7, with 7 bases identical to TRBD1. V dropped 10 bases and J dropped 0; count of bases not matched to a gene: 12. The V gene's germline CDR1 is MDHEN and CDR2 SYDVKM. The CDR3 contains 15 residues.